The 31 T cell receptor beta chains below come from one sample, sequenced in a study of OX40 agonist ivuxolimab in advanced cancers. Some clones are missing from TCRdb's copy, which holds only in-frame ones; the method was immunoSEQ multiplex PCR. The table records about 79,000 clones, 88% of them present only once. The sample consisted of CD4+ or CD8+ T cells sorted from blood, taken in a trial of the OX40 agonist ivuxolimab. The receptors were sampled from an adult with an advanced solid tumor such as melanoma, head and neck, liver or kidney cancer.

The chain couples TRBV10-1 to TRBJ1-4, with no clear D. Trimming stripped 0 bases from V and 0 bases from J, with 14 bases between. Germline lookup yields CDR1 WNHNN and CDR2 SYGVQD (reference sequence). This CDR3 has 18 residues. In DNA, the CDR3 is TGCGCCAGCAGTGAGTCTTCAGGTAGGTTAACAACTAATGAAAAACTGTTTTTT. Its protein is CASSESSGRLTTNEKLFF.

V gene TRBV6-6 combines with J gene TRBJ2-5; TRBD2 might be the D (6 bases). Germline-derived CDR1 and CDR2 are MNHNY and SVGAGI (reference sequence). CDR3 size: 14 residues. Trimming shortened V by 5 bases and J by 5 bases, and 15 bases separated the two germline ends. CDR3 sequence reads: CASSQMGGVETQYF. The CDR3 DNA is TGTGCCAGCAGTCAAATGGGGGGAGTGGAGACCCAGTACTTC.

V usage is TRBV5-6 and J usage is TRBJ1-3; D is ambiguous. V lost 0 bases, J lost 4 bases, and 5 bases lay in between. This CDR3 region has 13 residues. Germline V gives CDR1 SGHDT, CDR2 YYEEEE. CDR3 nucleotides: TGTGCCAGCAGCTTGGGTCCGGGAAACACCATATATTTT. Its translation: CASSLGPGNTIYF.

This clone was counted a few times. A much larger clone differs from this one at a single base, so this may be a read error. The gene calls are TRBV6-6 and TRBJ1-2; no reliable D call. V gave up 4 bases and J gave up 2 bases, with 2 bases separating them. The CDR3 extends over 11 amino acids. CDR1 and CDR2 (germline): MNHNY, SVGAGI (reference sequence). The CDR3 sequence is CASSLNYGYTF. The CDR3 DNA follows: TGTGCCAGCAGTTTGAACTATGGCTACACCTTC.

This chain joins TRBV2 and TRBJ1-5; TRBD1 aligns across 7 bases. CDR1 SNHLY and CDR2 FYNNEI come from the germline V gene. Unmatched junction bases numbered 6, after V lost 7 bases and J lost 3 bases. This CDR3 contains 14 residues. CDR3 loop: CASMGTVYNQPQHF. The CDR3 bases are TGTGCCAGCATGGGGACAGTTTACAATCAGCCCCAGCATTTT.

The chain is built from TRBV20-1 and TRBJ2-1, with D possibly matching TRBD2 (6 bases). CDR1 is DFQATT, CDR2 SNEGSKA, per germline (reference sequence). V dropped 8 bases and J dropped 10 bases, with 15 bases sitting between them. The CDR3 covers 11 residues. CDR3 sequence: CSPGGGGEQFF. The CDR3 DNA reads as TGCAGTCCCGGAGGTGGGGGGGAGCAGTTCTTC.

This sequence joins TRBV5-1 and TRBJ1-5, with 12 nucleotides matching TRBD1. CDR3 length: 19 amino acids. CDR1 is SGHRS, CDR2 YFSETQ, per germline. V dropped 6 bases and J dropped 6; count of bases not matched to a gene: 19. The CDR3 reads CASNKIVGQGARGGQPQHF. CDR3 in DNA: TGCGCCAGCAACAAAATTGTGGGACAGGGGGCGCGAGGCGGTCAGCCCCAGCATTTT.

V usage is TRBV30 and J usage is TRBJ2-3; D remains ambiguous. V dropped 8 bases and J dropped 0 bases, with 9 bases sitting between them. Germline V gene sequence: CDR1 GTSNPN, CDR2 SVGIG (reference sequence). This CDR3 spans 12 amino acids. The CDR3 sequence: CALGPSTDTQYF. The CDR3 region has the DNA TGTGCCCTAGGTCCCAGCACAGATACGCAGTATTTT.

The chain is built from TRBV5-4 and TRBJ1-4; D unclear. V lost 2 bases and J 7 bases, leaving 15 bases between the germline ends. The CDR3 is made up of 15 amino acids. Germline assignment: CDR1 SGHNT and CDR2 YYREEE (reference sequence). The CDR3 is CASSFAMEGGEKLFF. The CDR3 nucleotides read TGTGCCAGCAGCTTCGCGATGGAGGGAGGTGAAAAACTGTTTTTT.

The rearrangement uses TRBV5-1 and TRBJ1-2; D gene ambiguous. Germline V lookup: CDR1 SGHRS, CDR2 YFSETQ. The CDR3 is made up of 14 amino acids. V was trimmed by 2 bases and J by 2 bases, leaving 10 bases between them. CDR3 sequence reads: CASSFVGGNYGYTF. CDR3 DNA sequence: TGCGCCAGCAGCTTCGTAGGAGGGAACTATGGCTACACCTTC.

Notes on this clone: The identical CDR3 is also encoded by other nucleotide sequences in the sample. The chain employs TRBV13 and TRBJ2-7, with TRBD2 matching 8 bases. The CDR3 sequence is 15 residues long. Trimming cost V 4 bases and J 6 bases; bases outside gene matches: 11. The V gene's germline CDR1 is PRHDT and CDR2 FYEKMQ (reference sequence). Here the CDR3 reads CASSYGLAGVSEQYF. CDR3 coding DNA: TGTGCCAGCAGCTACGGACTAGCCGGTGTTTCCGAGCAGTACTTC.

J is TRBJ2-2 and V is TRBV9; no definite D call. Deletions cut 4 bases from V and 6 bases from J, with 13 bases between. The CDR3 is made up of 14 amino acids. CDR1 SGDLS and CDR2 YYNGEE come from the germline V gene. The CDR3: CASSLRVESGELFF. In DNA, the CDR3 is TGTGCCAGCAGCCTAAGGGTGGAGTCCGGGGAGCTGTTTTTT.

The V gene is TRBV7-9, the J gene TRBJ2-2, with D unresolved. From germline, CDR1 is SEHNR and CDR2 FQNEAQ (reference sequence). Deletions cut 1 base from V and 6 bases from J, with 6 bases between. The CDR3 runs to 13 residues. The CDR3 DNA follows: TGTGCCAGCAGCTTAGGCGGTTCCGGGGAGCTGTTTTTT. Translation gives CASSLGGSGELFF.

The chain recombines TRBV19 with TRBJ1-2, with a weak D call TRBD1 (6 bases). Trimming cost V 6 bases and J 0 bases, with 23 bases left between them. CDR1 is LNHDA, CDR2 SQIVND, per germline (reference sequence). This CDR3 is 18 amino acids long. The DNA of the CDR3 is TGTGCCAGTAGCGGTACGGGACACCCCCTTCAAGCTAACTATGGCTACACCTTC. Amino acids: CASSGTGHPLQANYGYTF.

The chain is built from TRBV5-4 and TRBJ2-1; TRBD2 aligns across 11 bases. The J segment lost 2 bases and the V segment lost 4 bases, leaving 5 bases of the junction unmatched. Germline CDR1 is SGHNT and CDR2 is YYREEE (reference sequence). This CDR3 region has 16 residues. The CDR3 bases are TGTGCCAGCAGCCCAGGGACTAGCGGAGCCTACAATGAGCAGTTCTTC. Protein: CASSPGTSGAYNEQFF.

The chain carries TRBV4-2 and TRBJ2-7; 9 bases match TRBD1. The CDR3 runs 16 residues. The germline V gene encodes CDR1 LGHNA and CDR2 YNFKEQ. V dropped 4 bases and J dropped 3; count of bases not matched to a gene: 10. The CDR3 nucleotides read TGTGCCAGCAGCCCACGCGACAGGGGGGAACTCTACGAGCAGTACTTC. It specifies CASSPRDRGELYEQYF.

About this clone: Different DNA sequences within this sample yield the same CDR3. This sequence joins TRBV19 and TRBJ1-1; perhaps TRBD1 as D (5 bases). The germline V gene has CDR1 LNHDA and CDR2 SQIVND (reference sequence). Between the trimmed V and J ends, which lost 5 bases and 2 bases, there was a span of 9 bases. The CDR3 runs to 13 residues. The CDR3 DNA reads TGTGCCAGTAGTCGGGACCGAAACACTGAAGCTTTCTTT. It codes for CASSRDRNTEAFF.

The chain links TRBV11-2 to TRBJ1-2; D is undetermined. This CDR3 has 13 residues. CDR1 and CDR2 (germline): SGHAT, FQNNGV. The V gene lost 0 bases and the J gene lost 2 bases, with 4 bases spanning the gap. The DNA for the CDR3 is TGTGCCAGCAGCTTAGACAGGAACTATGGCTACACCTTC. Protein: CASSLDRNYGYTF.

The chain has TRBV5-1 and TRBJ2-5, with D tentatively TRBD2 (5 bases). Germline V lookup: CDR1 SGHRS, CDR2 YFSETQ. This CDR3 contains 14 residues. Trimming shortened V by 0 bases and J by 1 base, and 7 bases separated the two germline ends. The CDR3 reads CASSLEAGQETQYF. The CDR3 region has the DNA TGCGCCAGCAGCTTGGAGGCGGGCCAAGAGACCCAGTACTTC.

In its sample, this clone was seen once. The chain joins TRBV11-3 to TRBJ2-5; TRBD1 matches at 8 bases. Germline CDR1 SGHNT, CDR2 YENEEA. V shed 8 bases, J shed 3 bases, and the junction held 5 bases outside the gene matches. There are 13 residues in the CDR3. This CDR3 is CASLGQGKETQYF. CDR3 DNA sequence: TGTGCCAGCCTCGGACAGGGTAAAGAGACCCAGTACTTC.

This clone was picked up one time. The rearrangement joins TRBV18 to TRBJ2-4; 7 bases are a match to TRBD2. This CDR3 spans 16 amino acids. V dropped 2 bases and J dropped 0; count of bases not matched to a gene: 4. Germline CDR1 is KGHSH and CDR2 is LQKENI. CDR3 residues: CASSPAGEGAKNIQYF. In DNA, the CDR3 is TGTGCCAGCTCACCAGCGGGGGAGGGAGCCAAAAACATTCAGTACTTC.

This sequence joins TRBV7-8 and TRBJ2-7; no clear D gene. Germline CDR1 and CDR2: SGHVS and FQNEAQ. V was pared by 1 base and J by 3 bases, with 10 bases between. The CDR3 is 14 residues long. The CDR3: CASSLELRSYEQYF. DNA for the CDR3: TGTGCCAGCAGCTTAGAGTTGAGGAGCTACGAGCAGTACTTC. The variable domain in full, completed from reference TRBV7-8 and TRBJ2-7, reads GAGVSQSPRYKVAKRGQDVALRCDPISGHVSLFWYQQALGQGPEFLTYFQNEAQLDKSGLPSDRFFAERPEGSVSTLKIQRTQQEDSAVYLCASSLELRSYEQYFGPGTRLTVT.

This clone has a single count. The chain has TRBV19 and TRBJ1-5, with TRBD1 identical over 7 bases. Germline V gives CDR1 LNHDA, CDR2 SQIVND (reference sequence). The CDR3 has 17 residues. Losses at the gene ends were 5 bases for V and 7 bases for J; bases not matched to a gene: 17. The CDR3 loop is CASSQRDRGQGDQPQHF. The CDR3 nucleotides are TGTGCCAGTAGTCAAAGGGACCGGGGGCAGGGGGACCAGCCCCAGCATTTT.

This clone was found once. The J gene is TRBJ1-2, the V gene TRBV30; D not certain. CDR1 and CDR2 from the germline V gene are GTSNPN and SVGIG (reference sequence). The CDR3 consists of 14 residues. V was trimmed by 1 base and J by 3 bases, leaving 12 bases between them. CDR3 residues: CAWSGASSDYGYTF. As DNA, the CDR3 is TGTGCCTGGAGTGGCGCCAGCAGCGACTATGGCTACACCTTC.

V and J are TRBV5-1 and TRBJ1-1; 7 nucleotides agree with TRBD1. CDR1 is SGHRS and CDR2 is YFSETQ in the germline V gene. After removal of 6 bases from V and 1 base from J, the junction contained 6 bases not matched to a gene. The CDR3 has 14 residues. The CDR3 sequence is CASTSGTENTEAFF. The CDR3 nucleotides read TGCGCCAGCACCTCCGGGACAGAGAACACTGAAGCTTTCTTT.

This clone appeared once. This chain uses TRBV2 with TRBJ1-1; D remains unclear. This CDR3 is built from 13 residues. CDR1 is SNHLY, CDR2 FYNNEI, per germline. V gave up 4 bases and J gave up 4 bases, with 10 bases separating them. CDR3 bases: TGTGCCAGCAGTGCTTGGGATGGCACTGAAGCTTTCTTT. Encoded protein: CASSAWDGTEAFF.

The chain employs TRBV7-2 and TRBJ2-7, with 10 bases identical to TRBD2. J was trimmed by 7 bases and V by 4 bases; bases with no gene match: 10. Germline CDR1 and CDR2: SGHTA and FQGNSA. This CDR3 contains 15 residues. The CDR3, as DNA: TGTGCCAGCAGCTCCCGACCGGGACTAGCGCGGGAGCAGTACTTC. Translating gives CASSSRPGLAREQYF.

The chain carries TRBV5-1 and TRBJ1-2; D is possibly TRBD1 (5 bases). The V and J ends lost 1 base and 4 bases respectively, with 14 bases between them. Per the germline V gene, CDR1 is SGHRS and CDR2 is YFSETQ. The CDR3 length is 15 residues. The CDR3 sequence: CASSLFRGSFYGYTF. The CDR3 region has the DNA TGCGCCAGCAGCTTGTTCCGGGGGTCCTTCTATGGCTACACCTTC. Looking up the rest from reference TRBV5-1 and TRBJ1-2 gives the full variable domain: KAGVTQTPRYLIKTRGQQVTLSCSPISGHRSVSWYQQTPGQGLQFLFEYFSETQRNKGNFPGRFSGRQFSNSRSEMNVSTLELGDSALYLCASSLFRGSFYGYTFGSGTRLTVV.

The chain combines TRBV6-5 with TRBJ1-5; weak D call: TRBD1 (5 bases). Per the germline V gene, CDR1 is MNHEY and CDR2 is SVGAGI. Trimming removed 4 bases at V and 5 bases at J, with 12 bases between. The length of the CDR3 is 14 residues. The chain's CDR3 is CASSLGRADQPQHF. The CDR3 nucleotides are TGTGCCAGCAGTTTGGGCAGGGCCGATCAGCCCCAGCATTTT.

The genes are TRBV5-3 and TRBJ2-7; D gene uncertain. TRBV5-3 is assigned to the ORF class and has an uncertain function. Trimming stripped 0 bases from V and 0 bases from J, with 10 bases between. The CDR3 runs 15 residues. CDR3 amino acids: CARSLALGYSYEQYF. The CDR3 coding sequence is TGTGCCAGAAGCTTGGCCCTCGGGTACTCCTACGAGCAGTACTTC.

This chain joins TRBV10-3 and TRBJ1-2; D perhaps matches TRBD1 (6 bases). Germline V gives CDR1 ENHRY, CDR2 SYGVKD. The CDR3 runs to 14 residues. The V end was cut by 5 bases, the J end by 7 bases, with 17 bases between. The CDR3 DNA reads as TGTGCCATCAGTTCAGGGGCTTTAGACTGTGGCTACACCTTC. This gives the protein CAISSGALDCGYTF.